One and the same sample provided the 7 T cell receptor beta chains below, sequenced in a study of shared clonotypes between healthy human individuals. Using immunoSEQ multiplex PCR, the repertoire was profiled, and TCRdb retains in-frame clones only, with some absent. The sample has 740,000 or so clones, around four fifths seen once. Sequenced sample: memory CD4+ T cells sorted from blood. The sample's subset: CD45RA-negative fraction. The receptor set was obtained from a woman in her twenties or thirties in good health.

V is TRBV25-1 and J is TRBJ1-1, with D perhaps matching TRBD1 (6 bases). The CDR3 length is 18 residues. V was shortened by 4 bases and J by 1 base, with 22 bases between the two germline ends. The germline gives CDR1 MGHDK, CDR2 SYGVNS. CDR3 protein: CASSAKPTSDSPNTEAFF. Here the CDR3 DNA reads TGTGCCAGCAGTGCAAAGCCGACCTCGGACAGCCCGAACACTGAAGCTTTCTTT.

V gene TRBV18 combines with J gene TRBJ1-5, with a weak D call TRBD1 (6 bases). This CDR3 contains 15 residues. Germline assignment: CDR1 KGHSH and CDR2 LQKENI. V lost 3 bases, J lost 2 bases, and 11 bases lay in between. In nucleotides, the CDR3 is TGTGCCAGCTCACCCCCACAGGGTCGCAATCAGCCCCAGCATTTT. It encodes CASSPPQGRNQPQHF.

The chain is built from TRBV5-6 and TRBJ2-1; 7 nucleotides line up with TRBD2. Trimming cost V 4 bases and J 3 bases; bases outside gene matches: 10. The V gene's germline CDR1 is SGHDT and CDR2 YYEEEE. The CDR3 length is 16 residues. This CDR3 reads CASSKLGGSGYNEQFF. The CDR3 nucleotides are TGTGCCAGCAGCAAACTAGGCGGGAGTGGCTACAATGAGCAGTTCTTC. Filled out from reference TRBV5-6 and TRBJ2-1, the complete variable domain reads DAGVTQSPTHLIKTRGQQVTLRCSPKSGHDTVSWYQQALGQGPQFIFQYYEEEERQRGNFPDRFSGHQFPNYSSELNVNALLLGDSALYLCASSKLGGSGYNEQFFGPGTRLTVL.

The genes are TRBV27 and TRBJ2-1, with a weak D call TRBD2 (6 bases). The CDR3 extends over 13 amino acids. Deletions cut 3 bases from V and 6 bases from J, with 9 bases between. Germline V gene sequence: CDR1 MNHEY, CDR2 SMNVEV (reference sequence). CDR3 sequence (DNA): TGTGCCAGCAGTTTCACCGGGGGCAATGAGCAGTTCTTC. This sequence encodes CASSFTGGNEQFF.

The genes are TRBV27 and TRBJ2-7, with 7 nucleotides matching TRBD1. Germline CDR1 MNHEY, CDR2 SMNVEV (reference sequence). The CDR3 has 15 amino acids. The V and J ends lost 5 bases and 2 bases, in that order; junction bases with no gene match: 9. CDR3 protein: CASSPQTGPTYEQYF. DNA for the CDR3: TGTGCCAGCAGTCCACAGACAGGGCCCACCTACGAGCAGTACTTC.

This clone turned up a few times. Other DNA sequences in the same sample also yield this CDR3. The CDR3 region is CASSPGTASNQPQHF. The CDR3, as DNA: TGTGCCAGTAGTCCTGGGACAGCTAGCAATCAGCCCCAGCATTTT. V is TRBV19 and J is TRBJ1-5, with TRBD1 matching over 7 bases. This CDR3 contains 15 residues. V was pared by 5 bases and J by 0 bases, with 4 bases of the junction left unmatched. CDR1 is LNHDA and CDR2 is SQIVND in the germline V gene (reference sequence).

This chain uses TRBV7-2 with TRBJ1-2, with D maybe TRBD1 (5 bases). From germline, CDR1 is SGHTA and CDR2 FQGNSA. The germline V and J ends were trimmed by 5 bases and 4 bases, with 20 bases remaining between them. CDR3 length: 16 amino acids. CDR3 residues: CASSLEVGRASYGYTF. The CDR3 region has the DNA TGTGCCAGCAGCCTCGAGGTGGGCAGGGCTTCCTATGGCTACACCTTC.